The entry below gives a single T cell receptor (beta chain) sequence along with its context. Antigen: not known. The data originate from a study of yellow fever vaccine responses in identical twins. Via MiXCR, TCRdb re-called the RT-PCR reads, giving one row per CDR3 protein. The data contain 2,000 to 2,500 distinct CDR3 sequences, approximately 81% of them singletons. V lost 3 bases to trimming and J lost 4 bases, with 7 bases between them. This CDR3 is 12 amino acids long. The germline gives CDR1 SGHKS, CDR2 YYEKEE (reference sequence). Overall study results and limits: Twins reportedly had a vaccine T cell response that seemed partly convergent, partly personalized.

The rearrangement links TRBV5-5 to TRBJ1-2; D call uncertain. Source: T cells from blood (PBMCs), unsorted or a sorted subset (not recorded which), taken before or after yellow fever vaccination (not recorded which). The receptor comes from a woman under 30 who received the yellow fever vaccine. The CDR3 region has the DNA TGTGCCAGCAGCTCCCGAGTCTATGGCTACACCTTC. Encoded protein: CASSSRVYGYTF. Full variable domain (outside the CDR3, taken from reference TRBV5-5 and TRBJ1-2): DAGVTQSPTHLIKTRGQQVTLRCSPISGHKSVSWYQQVLGQGPQFIFQYYEKEERGRGNFPDRFSARQFPNYSSELNVNALLLGDSALYLCASSSRVYGYTFGSGTRLTVV.